Sequencing of this T cell receptor (beta chain) was carried out in a study of cytomegalovirus exposure and HLA in healthy donors. The study, taken as a whole, reports: A previous analysis found most TCR beta V segments productive roughly 87% or roughly 30% of the time.

On this clone itself: As yet, its antigen is unknown.

In the PCR, 60 Vbeta and 13 Jbeta primers were used. Some clones are missing from TCRdb's copy, which holds only in-frame ones; the method was immunoSEQ multiplex PCR. The sample consists of about 160,000 clones, roughly 80% of them appearing once. CDR1 and CDR2 (germline): SGHRS, YFSETQ. The CDR3 has 14 residues. Trimming cost V 0 bases and J 2 bases; bases outside gene matches: 2. This chain joins TRBV5-1 and TRBJ2-7, with 7 nucleotides matching TRBD1. The receptor comes from a female donor in good health and CMV-seronegative. What was sequenced was PBMCs. The CDR3 protein is CASSLGQGPYEQYF. The CDR3 coding sequence is TGCGCCAGCAGCTTGGGACAGGGACCCTACGAGCAGTACTTC.